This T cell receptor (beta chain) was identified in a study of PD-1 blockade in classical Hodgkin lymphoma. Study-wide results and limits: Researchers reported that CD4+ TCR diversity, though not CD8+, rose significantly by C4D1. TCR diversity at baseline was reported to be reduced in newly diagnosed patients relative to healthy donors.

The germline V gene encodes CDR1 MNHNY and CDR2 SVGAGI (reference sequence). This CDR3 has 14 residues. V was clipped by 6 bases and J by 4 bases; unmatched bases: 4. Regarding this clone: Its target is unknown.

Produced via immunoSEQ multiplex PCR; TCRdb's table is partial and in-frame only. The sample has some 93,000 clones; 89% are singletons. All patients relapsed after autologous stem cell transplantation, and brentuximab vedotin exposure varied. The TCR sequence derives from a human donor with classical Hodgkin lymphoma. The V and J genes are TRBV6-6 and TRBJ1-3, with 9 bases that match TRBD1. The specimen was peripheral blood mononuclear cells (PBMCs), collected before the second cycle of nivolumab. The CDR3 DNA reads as TGTGCCAGCAGCCGGACAGGGGTAGGAAACACCATATATTTT. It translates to CASSRTGVGNTIYF.